This T cell receptor beta chain was retrieved from a study of T cells in localized non-small cell lung cancer. Study-level results: Longer overall survival accompanied higher blood T cell density.

As regards this clone: Its antigen is not identified.

Trimming pared 5 bases from V and 5 bases from J, leaving 12 bases between. CDR1 is SGHTA, CDR2 FQGNSA, per germline. CDR3 length: 13 amino acids. Produced via immunoSEQ multiplex PCR; TCRdb's table is partial and in-frame only. In the table there are about 64,000 clones, 80% to 90% of which are singletons. The TCR originated in a man between 35 and 75 years old with stage II lung adenocarcinoma. Sample: PBMCs, taken before any cancer treatment. The V call is TRBV7-2, the J call TRBJ2-5; weak D call: TRBD1 (6 bases). CDR3 amino acids: CASSLNQGETQYF. CDR3 nucleotide sequence: TGTGCCAGCAGCCTAAATCAGGGGGAGACCCAGTACTTC.